This T cell receptor beta chain is from a study of PD-1 blockade in classical Hodgkin lymphoma. Overall study results and limits: Researchers reported that CD4+ TCR diversity, though not CD8+, rose significantly by C4D1. Complete responders entered with baseline diversity on par with newly diagnosed patients, the results showed. Reported findings placed baseline TCR diversity lower in newly diagnosed patients (compared with healthy donors).

On this clone: Its cognate antigen is unknown.

Some clones are missing from TCRdb's copy, which holds only in-frame ones; the method was immunoSEQ multiplex PCR. The data hold about 39,000 clones, with roughly three quarters observed a single time. Brentuximab vedotin exposure varied among the patients, all of whom had relapsed after autologous stem cell transplantation. V was pared by 0 bases and J by 5 bases, with 10 bases between. The CDR3 sequence is 14 residues long. The germline V gene has CDR1 MGHRA and CDR2 YSYEKL. The rearrangement uses TRBV4-1 and TRBJ2-5; D unclear. The sequencing used peripheral blood mononuclear cells (PBMCs), collected before the second cycle of nivolumab. The source is a human donor with classical Hodgkin lymphoma. CDR3 nucleotides: TGCGCCAGCAGCCAAGACGATCTAAGGGAGACCCAGTACTTC. Encoded protein: CASSQDDLRETQYF.